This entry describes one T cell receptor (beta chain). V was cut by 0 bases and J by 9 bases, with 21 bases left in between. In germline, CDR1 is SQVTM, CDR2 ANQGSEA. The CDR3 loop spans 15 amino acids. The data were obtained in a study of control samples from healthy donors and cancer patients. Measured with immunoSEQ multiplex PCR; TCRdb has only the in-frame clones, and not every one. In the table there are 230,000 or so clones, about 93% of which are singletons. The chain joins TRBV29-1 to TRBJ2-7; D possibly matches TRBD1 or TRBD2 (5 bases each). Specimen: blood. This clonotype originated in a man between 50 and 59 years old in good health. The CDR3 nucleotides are TGCAGCGTTGAAGATTTTTCGCGAGGGACCAGCGGGCAGTACGTC. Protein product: CSVEDFSRGTSGQYV.